This TCR beta chain was sequenced for a study of Ad26.COV2.S vaccination and SARS-CoV-2 variants. Study-wide background: This donor came from the COV1001 trial of Ad26.COV2.S. The study's findings and limits: Vaccine and placebo recipients had comparable breadth of non-spike TCRs. Substantial post-vaccination breadth of spike-specific CD8+ and CD4+ T cell responses was reported.

In germline, CDR1 is ENHRY, CDR2 SYGVKD. CDR3 length: 15 residues. Trimming removed 2 bases from V and 0 bases from J; junction bases left unmatched: 1. TCRdb keeps only in-frame clones here, not all; method: immunoSEQ multiplex PCR. The table lists about 400,000 clones, 88% of them singletons. Treatment given: roughly 20 received Ad26.COV2.S at low or high dose, single or two shots; about 5 received placebo; per-sample allocation not given. Sampling happened 63 days after the first vaccine or placebo injection. An 18-55-year-old adult in Boston served as donor. On this clone itself: What it recognizes is unknown.

The sequence was obtained from a person between 18 and 60 years old who received the Ad26.COV2.S COVID-19 vaccine or a placebo. The chain joins TRBV10-3 to TRBJ2-1, with 7 bases aligning to TRBD2. The specimen was peripheral blood, collected in a trial of Ad26.COV2.S vaccine versus placebo. The CDR3 DNA reads TGTGCCATCAGTGAGGGCGGGGGCTCCTACAATGAGCAGTTCTTC. It codes for CAISEGGGSYNEQFF.